The text below deals with one T cell receptor beta chain. Its target is unknown. The V gene's germline CDR1 is MDHEN and CDR2 SYDVKM. V lost 5 bases to trimming and J lost 1 base, with 12 bases between them. The CDR3 is 15 residues long. Sequencing used immunoSEQ multiplex PCR; TCRdb keeps in-frame clones, though not all of them. The sample has about 75,000 clones, more than 75% seen once. This specimen belongs to a study of T cell responses to AZD1222 COVID-19 vaccine. Points from the study as a whole: The study reported that nearly half of spike-specific TCRs target unmutated variant regions. Sampling captured repertoires only after the peak T cell response. Among those given AZD1222, only five or six were seropositive at baseline.

This chain connects TRBV28 to TRBJ2-1; D ambiguous. Source: peripheral blood, taken 28 days after the second AZD1222 dose. The clonotype was recovered from an adult who received the AZD1222 COVID-19 vaccine. The CDR3, as DNA: TGTGCCAGCAGTAGCTGGGGTGGGTCCTACAATGAGCAGTTCTTC. Translation: CASSSWGGSYNEQFF.